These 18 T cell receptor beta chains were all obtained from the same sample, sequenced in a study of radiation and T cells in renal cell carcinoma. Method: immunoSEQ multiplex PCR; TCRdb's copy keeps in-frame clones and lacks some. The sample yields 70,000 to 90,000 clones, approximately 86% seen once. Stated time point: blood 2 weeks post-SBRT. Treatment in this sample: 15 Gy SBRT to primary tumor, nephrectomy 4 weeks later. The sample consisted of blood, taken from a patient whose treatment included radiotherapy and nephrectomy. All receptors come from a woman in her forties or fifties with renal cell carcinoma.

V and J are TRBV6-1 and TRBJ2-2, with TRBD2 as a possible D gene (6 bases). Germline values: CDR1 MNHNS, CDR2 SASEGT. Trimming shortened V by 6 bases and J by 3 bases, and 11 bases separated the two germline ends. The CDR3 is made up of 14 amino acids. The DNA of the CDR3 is TGTGCCAGCAGGCCCGGGACTCACACCGGGGAGCTGTTTTTT. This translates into CASRPGTHTGELFF.

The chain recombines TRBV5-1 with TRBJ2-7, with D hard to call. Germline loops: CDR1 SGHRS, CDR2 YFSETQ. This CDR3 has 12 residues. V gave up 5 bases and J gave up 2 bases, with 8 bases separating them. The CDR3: CASRVGTYEQYF. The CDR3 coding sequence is TGCGCCAGCAGAGTGGGGACCTACGAGCAGTACTTC.

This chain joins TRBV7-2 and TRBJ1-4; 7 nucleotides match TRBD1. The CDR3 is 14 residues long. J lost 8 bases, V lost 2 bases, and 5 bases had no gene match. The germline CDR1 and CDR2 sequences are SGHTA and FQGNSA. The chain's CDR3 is CASSLPQGGEKLFF. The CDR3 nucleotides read TGTGCCAGCAGCTTACCCCAGGGGGGAGAAAAACTGTTTTTT.

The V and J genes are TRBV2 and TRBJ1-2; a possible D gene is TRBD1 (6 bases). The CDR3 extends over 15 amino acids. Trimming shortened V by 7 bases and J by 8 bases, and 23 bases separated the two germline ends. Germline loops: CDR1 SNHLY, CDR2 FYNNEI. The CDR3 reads CASNFRDTLLEGYTF. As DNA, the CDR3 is TGTGCCAGCAACTTCCGGGACACCCTATTAGAGGGCTACACCTTC.

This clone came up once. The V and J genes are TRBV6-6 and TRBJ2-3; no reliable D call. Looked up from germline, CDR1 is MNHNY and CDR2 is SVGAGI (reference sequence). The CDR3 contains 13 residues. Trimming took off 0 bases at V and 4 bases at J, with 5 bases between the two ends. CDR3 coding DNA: TGTGCCAGCAGTTACTCGCGTCCAGATACGCAGTATTTT. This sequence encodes CASSYSRPDTQYF.

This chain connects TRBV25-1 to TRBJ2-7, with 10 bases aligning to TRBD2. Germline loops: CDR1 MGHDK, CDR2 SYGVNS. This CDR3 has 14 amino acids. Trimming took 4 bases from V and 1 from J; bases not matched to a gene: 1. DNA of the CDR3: TGTGCCAGCAGTGGGACTAGCGGATCCTACGAGCAGTACTTC. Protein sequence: CASSGTSGSYEQYF.

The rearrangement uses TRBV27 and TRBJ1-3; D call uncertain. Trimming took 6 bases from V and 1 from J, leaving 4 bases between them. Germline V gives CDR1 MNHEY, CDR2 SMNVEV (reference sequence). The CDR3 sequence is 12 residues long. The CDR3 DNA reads TGTGCCAGCAGCGGGTCTGGAAACACCATATATTTT. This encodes CASSGSGNTIYF.

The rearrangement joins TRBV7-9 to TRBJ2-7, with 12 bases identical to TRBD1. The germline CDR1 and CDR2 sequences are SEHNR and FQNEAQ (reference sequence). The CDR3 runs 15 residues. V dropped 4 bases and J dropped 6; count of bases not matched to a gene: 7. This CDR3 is CASSSRDRGLGEQYF. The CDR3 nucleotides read TGTGCCAGCAGCTCCCGGGACAGGGGGCTTGGCGAGCAGTACTTC.

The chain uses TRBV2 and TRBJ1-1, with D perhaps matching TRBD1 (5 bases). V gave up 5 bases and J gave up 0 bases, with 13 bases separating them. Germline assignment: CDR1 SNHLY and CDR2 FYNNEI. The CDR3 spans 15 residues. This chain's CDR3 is CASSRGRGLNTEAFF. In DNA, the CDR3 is TGTGCCAGCAGTCGGGGCCGAGGTCTGAACACTGAAGCTTTCTTT.

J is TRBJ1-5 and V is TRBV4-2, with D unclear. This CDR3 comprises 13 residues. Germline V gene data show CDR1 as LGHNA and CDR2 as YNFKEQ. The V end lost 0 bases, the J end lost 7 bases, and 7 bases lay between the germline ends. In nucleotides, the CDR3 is TGTGCCAGCAGCCAAGAGCCGGACCAGCCCCAGCATTTT. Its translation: CASSQEPDQPQHF.

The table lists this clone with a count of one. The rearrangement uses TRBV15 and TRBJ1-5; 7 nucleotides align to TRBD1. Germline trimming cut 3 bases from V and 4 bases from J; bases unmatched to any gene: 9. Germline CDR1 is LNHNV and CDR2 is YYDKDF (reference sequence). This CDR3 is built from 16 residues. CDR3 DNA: TGTGCCACCAGCAGGAACGACAGGGTGAGGAATCAGCCCCAGCATTTT. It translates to CATSRNDRVRNQPQHF.

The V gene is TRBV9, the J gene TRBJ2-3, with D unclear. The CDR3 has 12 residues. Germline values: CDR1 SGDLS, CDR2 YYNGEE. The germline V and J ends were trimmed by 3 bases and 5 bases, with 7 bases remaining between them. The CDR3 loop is CASSEPRDTQYF. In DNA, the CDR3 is TGTGCCAGCAGCGAACCTAGAGATACGCAGTATTTT.

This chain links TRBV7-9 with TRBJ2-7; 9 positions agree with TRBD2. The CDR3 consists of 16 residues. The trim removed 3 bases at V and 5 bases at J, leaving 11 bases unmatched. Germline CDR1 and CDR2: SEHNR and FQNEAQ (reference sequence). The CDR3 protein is CASSFLSGLASNEQYF. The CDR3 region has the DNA TGTGCCAGCAGCTTCCTTTCGGGACTAGCTTCTAACGAGCAGTACTTC.

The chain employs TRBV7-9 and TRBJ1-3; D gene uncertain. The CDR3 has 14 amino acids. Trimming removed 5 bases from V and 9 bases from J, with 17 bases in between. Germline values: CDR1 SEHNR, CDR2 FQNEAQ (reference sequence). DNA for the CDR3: TGTGCCAGCAGCCCCCACGGGTCAAGAGGCACCATATATTTT. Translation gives CASSPHGSRGTIYF.

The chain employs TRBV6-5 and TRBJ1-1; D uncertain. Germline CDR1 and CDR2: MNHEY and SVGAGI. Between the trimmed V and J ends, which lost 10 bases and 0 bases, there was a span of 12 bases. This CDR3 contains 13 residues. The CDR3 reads CAITPNVNTEAFF. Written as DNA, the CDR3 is TGTGCCATCACTCCGAACGTGAACACTGAAGCTTTCTTT.

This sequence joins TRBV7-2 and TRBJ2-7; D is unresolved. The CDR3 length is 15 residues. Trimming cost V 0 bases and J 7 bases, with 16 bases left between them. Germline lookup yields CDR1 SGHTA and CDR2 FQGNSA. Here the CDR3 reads CASSLARNPISEQYF. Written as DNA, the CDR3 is TGTGCCAGCAGCTTAGCGAGGAACCCCATCTCGGAGCAGTACTTC.

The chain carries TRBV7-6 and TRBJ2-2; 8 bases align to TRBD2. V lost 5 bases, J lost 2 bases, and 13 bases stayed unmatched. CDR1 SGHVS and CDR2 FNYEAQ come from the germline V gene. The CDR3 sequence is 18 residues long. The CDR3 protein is CASSPLTSGGLNTGELFF. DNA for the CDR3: TGTGCCAGCAGCCCGCTGACCAGCGGGGGATTAAACACCGGGGAGCTGTTTTTT. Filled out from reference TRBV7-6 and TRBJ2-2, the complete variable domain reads GAGVSQSPRYKVTKRGQDVALRCDPISGHVSLYWYRQALGQGPEFLTYFNYEAQQDKSGLPNDRFSAERPEGSISTLTIQRTEQRDSAMYRCASSPLTSGGLNTGELFFGEGSRLTVL.

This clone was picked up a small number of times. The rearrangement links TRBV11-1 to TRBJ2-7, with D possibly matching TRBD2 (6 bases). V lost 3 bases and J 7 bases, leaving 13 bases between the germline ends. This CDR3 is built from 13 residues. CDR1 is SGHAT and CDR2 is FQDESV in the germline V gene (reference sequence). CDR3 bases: TGTGCCAGCAGCTTCGGGACCGCGGGGGAGCAGTACTTC. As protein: CASSFGTAGEQYF.